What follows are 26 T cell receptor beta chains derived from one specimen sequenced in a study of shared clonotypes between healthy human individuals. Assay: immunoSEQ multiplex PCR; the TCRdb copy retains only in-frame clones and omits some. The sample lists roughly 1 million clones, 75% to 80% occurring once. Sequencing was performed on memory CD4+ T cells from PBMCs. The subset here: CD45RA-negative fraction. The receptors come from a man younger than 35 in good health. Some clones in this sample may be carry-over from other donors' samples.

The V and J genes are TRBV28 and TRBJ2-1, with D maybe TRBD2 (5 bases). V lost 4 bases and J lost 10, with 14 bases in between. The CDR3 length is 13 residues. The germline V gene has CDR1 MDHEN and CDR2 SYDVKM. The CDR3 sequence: CASSSTRAAEQFF. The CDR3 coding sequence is TGTGCCAGCAGTTCGACGAGGGCCGCGGAGCAGTTCTTC.

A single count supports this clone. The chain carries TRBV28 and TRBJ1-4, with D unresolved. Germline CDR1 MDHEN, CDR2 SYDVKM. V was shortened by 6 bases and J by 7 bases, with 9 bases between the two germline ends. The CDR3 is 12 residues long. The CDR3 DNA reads TGTGCCAGCAGCCCCCAAGGTGAAAAACTGTTTTTT. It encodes CASSPQGEKLFF.

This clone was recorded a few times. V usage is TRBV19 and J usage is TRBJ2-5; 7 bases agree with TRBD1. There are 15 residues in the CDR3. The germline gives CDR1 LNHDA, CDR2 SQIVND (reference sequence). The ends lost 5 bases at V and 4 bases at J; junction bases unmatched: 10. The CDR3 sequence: CASSVTWDRGETQYF. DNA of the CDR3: TGTGCCAGTAGTGTAACCTGGGACAGAGGAGAGACCCAGTACTTC.

CDR3 bases: TGTGCCAGCAGCCAATTTGGGCAGGGGGCGGTTCAGCCCCAGCATTTT. Amino acid sequence: CASSQFGQGAVQPQHF. V usage is TRBV16 and J usage is TRBJ1-5; TRBD1 matches 8 bases. CDR1 is KGHSY, CDR2 FQNENV, per germline. CDR3 length equals 16 residues. The V gene end was trimmed by 1 base and the J gene end by 6 bases; junction bases not matched to a gene: 8.

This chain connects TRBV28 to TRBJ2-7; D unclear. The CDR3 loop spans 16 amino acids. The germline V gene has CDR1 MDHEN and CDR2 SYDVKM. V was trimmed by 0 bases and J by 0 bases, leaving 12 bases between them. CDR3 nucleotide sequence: TGTGCCAGCAGTTTATGGAAAAGCGAAGTCTCCTACGAGCAGTACTTC. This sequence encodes CASSLWKSEVSYEQYF.

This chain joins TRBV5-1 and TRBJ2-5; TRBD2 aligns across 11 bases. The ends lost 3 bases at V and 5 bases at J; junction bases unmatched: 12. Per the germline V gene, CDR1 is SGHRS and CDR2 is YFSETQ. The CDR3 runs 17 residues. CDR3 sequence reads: CASSSGLAGLIAETQYF. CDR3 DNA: TGCGCCAGCAGCTCTGGACTAGCGGGCCTAATTGCGGAGACCCAGTACTTC.

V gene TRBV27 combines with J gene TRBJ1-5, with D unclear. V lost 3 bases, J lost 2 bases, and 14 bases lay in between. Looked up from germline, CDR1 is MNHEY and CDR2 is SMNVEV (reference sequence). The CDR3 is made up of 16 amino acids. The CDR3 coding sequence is TGTGCCAGCAGTTTGGAAGGCCCGTTTCGCAATCAGCCCCAGCATTTT. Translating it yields CASSLEGPFRNQPQHF.

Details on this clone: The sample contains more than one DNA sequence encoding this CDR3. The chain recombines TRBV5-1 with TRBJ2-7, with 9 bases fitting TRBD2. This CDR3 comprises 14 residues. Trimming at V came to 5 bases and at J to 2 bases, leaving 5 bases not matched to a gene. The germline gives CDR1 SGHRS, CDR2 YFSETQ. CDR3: CASSLTSGPYEQYF. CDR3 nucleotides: TGCGCCAGCAGTCTGACTAGCGGACCCTACGAGCAGTACTTC.

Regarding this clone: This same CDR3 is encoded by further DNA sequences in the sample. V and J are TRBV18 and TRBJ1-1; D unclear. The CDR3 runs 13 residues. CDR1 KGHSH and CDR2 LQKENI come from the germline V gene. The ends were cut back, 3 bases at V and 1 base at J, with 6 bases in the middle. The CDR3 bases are TGTGCCAGCTCACCGGCGGGGAACACTGAAGCTTTCTTT. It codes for CASSPAGNTEAFF.

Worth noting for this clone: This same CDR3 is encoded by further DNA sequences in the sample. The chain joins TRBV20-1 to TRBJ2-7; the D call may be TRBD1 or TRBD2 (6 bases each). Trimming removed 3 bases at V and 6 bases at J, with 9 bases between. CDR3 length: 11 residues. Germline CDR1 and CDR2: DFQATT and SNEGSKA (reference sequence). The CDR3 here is CSASRGGEQYF. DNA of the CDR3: TGCAGTGCTAGCAGGGGAGGCGAGCAGTACTTC.

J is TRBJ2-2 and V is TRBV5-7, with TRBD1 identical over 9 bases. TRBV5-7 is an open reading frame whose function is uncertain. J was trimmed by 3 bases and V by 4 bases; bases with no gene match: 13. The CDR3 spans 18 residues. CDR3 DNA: TGTGCCAGCAGCACAGGGGGCGATGTCGGGAGGTACACCGGGGAGCTGTTTTTT. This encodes CASSTGGDVGRYTGELFF.

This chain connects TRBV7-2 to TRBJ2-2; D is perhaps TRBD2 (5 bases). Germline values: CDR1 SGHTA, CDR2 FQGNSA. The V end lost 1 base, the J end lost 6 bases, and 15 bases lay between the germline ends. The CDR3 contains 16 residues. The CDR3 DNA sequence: TGTGCCAGCAGCTTAGGAAGCGGCCCTGTGGCCGGGGAGCTGTTTTTT. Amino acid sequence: CASSLGSGPVAGELFF.

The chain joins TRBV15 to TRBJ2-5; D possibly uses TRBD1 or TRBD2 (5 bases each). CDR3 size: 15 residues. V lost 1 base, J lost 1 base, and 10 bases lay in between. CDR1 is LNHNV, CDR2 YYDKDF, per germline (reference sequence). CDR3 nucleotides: TGTGCCACCAGCAGAGCTTCGGGACCCCAAGAGACCCAGTACTTC. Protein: CATSRASGPQETQYF.

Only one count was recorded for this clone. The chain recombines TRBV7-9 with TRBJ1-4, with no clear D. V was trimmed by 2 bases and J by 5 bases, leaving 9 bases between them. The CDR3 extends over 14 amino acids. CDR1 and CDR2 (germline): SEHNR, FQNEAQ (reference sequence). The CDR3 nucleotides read TGTGCCAGCAGCTTACAACAGATAAATGAAAAACTGTTTTTT. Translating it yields CASSLQQINEKLFF. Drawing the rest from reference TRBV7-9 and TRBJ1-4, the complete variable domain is DTGVSQNPRHKITKRGQNVTFRCDPISEHNRLYWYRQTLGQGPEFLTYFQNEAQLEKSRLLSDRFSAERPKGSFSTLEIQRTEQGDSAMYLCASSLQQINEKLFFGSGTQLSVL.

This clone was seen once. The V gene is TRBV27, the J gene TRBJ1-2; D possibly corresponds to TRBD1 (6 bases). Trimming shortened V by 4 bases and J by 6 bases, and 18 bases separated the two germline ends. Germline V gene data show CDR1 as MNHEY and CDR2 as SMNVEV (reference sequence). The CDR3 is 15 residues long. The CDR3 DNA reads TGTGCCAGCAGTTCAAAGCGGACAGTCATAGATGGCTACACCTTC. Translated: CASSSKRTVIDGYTF.

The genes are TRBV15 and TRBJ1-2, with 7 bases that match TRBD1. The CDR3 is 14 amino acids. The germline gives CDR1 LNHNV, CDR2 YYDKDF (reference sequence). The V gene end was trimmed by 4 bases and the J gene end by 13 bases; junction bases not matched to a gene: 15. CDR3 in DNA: TGTGCCACCAGCACCGGGGACAGCCCATTGGCTCGCACCTTC. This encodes CATSTGDSPLARTF.

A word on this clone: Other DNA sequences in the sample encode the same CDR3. Here the CDR3 reads CASSVGLAQETQYF. The CDR3 nucleotides read TGTGCCAGCAGCGTAGGACTAGCACAAGAGACCCAGTACTTC. This chain uses TRBV9 with TRBJ2-5; 7 nucleotides match TRBD2. V lost 0 bases to trimming and J lost 2 bases; unmatched junction nucleotides: 1. CDR1 and CDR2 (germline): SGDLS, YYNGEE. The CDR3 contains 14 residues. Full variable domain (remainder filled in from reference TRBV9 and TRBJ2-5): DSGVTQTPKHLITATGQRVTLRCSPRSGDLSVYWYQQSLDQGLQFLIQYYNGEERAKGNILERFSAQQFPDLHSELNLSSLELGDSALYFCASSVGLAQETQYFGPGTRLLVL.

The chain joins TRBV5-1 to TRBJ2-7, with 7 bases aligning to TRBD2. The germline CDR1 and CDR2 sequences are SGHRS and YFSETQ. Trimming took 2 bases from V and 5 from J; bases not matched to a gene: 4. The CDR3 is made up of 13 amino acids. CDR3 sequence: CASSFGGSNEQYF. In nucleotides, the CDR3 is TGCGCCAGCAGCTTTGGCGGGAGTAACGAGCAGTACTTC.

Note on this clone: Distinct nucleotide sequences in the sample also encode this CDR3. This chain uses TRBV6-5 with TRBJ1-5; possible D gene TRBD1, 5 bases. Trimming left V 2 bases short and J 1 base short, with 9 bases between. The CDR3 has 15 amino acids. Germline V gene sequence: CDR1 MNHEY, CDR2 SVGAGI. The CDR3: CASSYGGNSNQPQHF. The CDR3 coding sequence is TGTGCCAGCAGTTACGGGGGGAACAGCAATCAGCCCCAGCATTTT.

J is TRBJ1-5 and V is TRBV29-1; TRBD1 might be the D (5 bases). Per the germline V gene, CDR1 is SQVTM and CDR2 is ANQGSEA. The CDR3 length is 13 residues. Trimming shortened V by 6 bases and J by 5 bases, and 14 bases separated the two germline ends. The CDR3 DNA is TGCAGCGTGGCGGGGGGTTTTGATCAGCCCCAGCATTTT. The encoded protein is CSVAGGFDQPQHF.

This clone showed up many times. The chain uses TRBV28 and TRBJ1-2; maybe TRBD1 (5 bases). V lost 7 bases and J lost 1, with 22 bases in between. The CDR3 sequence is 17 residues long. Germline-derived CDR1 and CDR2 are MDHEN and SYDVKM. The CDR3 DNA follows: TGTGCCAGCACCAACCCCTGGGGGAGAAAGGGTAACTATGGCTACACCTTC. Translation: CASTNPWGRKGNYGYTF.

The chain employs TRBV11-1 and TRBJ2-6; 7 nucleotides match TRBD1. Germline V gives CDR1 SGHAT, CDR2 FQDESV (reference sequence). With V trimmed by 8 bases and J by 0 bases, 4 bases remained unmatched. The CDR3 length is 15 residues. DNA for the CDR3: TGTGCCAGCGGCGCAGGGGGCTCTGGGGCCAACGTCCTGACTTTC. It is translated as CASGAGGSGANVLTF.

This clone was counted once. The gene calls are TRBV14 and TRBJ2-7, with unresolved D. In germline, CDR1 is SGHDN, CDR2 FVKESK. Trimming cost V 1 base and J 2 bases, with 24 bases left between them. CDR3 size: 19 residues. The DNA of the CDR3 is TGTGCCAGCAGCCAAGGCAAACCGACCCCTGTCGGAAGAACCTACGAGCAGTACTTC. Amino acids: CASSQGKPTPVGRTYEQYF.

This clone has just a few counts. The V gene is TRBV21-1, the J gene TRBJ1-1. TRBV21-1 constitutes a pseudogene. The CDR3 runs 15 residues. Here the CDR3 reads CASSHEAWKTTEAFF. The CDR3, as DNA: TGTGCCAGCAGCCACGAGGCCTGGAAAACCACTGAAGCTTTCTTT.

CDR3 sequence: CASSGRGDTGELFF. Written as DNA, the CDR3 is TGCGCCAGCAGCGGTAGGGGTGACACCGGGGAGCTGTTTTTT. The chain carries TRBV5-1 and TRBJ2-2; TRBD1 might be the D (5 bases). This CDR3 comprises 14 residues. Germline V gene sequence: CDR1 SGHRS, CDR2 YFSETQ. Trimming left V 4 bases short and J 3 bases short, with 10 bases between.

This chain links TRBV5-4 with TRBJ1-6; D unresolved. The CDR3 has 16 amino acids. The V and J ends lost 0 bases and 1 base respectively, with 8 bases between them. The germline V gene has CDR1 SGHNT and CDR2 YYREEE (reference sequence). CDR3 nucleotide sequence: TGTGCCAGCAGCTTGGAAACTTTTTCCTATAATTCACCCCTCCACTTT. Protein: CASSLETFSYNSPLHF.